This T cell receptor beta chain was recovered during a study of blood T cell repertoires in COVID-19. On the study more broadly: Samples taken during acute and convalescent COVID-19 were collected in the United States, Italy and Spain. In each case, the material was cDNA or gDNA derived from T cells, B-cell-depleted T cells, or PBMCs.

The germline gives CDR1 SGHRS, CDR2 YFSETQ. The CDR3 spans 13 residues. V was pared by 4 bases and J by 6 bases, with 3 bases of the junction left unmatched. Methods used by the authors: Nucleated cell number was recorded as an estimate derived from reference gene primer amplification. Measured with immunoSEQ multiplex PCR; TCRdb has only the in-frame clones, and not every one. V, J and clone size are taken as reported in that table, and D and trimming were inferred from the DNA itself. Altogether about 250,000 clones are present, around 90% being singletons, with the ten largest covering under 4%. V usage is TRBV5-1 and J usage is TRBJ1-1; 10 positions agree with TRBD1. Material for sequencing was peripheral blood. The source is a man in his late teens or twenties with active or convalescent COVID-19. The CDR3: CASSAGTGAEAFF. CDR3 nucleotides: TGCGCCAGCAGCGCCGGGACAGGGGCTGAAGCTTTCTTT.